This entry describes one TCR beta chain. This CDR3 is built from 16 residues. Trimming removed 5 bases from V and 4 bases from J; junction bases left unmatched: 10. In germline, CDR1 is SGHVS, CDR2 FQNEAQ. This sample is drawn from a study of blood T cells in healthy people across ages. Next came a second PCR, run for about 7 to 12 cycles, which used a sample-barcoded 5' primer along with a J-beta primer mix. TCRdb reprocessed the 5' RACE reads via MiXCR and lists one record per CDR3 protein. The table records fewer than 950,000 distinct CDR3 sequences, about 55% of them present only once. The sequencing input was blood. V is TRBV7-8 and J is TRBJ2-7, with 11 bases fitting TRBD1. The source of this sequence is a man at least 80 years old in good health. The DNA of the CDR3 is TGTGCCAGCAGCCCTAAAATGGGACAGGGGGATTACGAGCAGTACTTC. This codes for CASSPKMGQGDYEQYF.